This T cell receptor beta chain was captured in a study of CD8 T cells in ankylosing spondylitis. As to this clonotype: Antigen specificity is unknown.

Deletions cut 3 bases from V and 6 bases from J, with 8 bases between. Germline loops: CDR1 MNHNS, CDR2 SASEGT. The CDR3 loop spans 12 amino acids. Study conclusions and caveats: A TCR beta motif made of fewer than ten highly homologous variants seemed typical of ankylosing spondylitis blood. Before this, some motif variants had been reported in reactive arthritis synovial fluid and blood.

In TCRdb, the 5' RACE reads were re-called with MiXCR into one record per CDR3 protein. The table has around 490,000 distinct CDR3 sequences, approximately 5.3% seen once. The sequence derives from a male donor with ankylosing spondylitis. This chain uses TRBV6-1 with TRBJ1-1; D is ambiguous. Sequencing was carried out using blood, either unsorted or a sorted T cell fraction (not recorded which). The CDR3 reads CASSDRMAEAFF. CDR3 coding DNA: TGTGCCAGCAGTGACCGGATGGCTGAAGCTTTCTTT.